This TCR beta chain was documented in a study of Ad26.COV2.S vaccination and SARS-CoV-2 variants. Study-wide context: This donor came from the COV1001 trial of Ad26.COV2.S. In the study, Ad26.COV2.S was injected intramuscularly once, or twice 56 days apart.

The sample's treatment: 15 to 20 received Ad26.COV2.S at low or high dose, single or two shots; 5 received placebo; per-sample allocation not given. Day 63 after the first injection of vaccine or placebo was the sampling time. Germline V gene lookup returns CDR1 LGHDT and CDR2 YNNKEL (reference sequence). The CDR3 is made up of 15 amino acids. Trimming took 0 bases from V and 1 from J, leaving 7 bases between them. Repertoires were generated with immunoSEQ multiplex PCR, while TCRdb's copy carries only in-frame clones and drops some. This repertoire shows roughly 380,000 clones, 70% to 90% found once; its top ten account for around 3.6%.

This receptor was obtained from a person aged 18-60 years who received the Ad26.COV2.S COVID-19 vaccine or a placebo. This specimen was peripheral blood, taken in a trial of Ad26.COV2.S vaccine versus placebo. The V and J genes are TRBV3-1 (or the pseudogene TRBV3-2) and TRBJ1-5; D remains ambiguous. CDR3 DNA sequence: TGTGCCAGCAGCCAAGATGCACGGAGCAATCAGCCCCAGCATTTT. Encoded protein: CASSQDARSNQPQHF.